Shown below are 4 T cell receptor beta chains from a single sample sequenced in a study of CD8+ T cells in alopecia areata. Treatment reported: oral pan-JAK inhibitor, 5-10 mg twice daily. Following extraction, RNA underwent reverse transcription to cDNA, which served as the sequencing template. Generated by immunoSEQ multiplex PCR, the TCRdb table keeps only in-frame clones and is missing some. The table shows about 160,000 clones, with about three fifths occurring only once. The sequences come from CD4+ T cells sorted from blood, collected at week 4, from a patient treated with tofacitinib. The receptors were gathered from a human donor with alopecia areata.

Concerning this clone: The same CDR3 can be traced to other DNA sequences in this sample. The chain carries TRBV29-1 and TRBJ2-2; 7 bases match TRBD1. The trim removed 7 bases at V and 1 base at J, leaving 3 bases unmatched. The CDR3 runs to 13 residues. Looked up from germline, CDR1 is SQVTM and CDR2 is ANQGSEA. DNA for the CDR3: TGCAGCGCGGGACAGCTGAACACCGGGGAGCTGTTTTTT. It is translated as CSAGQLNTGELFF.

This clone has a handful of counts. V and J are TRBV7-9 and TRBJ2-1; D gene unclear. V was shortened by 5 bases and J by 7 bases, with 9 bases between the two germline ends. The CDR3 is made up of 12 amino acids. Germline V gene data show CDR1 as SEHNR and CDR2 as FQNEAQ (reference sequence). The CDR3 bases are TGTGCCAGCAGCCGGCCCAGGAATGAGCAGTTCTTC. Residues: CASSRPRNEQFF.

This clone occurred a few times. This rearrangement joins TRBV2 to TRBJ1-4, with 12 bases lining up with TRBD1. With V trimmed by 6 bases and J by 7 bases, 12 bases remained unmatched. The germline V gene has CDR1 SNHLY and CDR2 FYNNEI. The CDR3 sequence is 17 residues long. The chain's CDR3 is CASRSIPGQGAFEKLFF. As DNA, the CDR3 is TGTGCCAGCAGAAGTATACCGGGACAGGGGGCATTTGAAAAACTGTTTTTT.

This clone was recorded only once. The V and J genes are TRBV25-1 and TRBJ2-5; no clear D gene. The CDR3 spans 15 residues. V was shortened by 1 base and J by 3 bases, with 12 bases between the two germline ends. Germline CDR1 MGHDK, CDR2 SYGVNS. The CDR3 loop is CASSESIGLKETQYF. The CDR3 DNA reads TGTGCCAGCAGTGAATCTATAGGTCTAAAAGAGACCCAGTACTTC.